This TCR beta chain is from a study of cytomegalovirus exposure and HLA in healthy donors listed by TCRdb under 2017. For the study in its entirety: According to an earlier analysis of 450 to 650 of the donors, about 179 million T cells yielded 117 million unique TCR beta sequences and 276 Gb of sequence data. Roughly 300 gigabases of sequencing data and 70 million to 100 million unique TCR sequences made up an early release that covered over 550 HLA-typed donors. Of the approximately 370 genotyped donors, 65% to 90% were placed in the genetic ancestry cluster associated with self-reported Caucasian donors. The study aimed to test whether signatures of past pathogen exposure could be identified by cataloging public T cell receptors. The study profiled the T cell repertoires of approximately 700 subjects by immunosequencing and related them to cytomegalovirus serostatus. A separate validation cohort of over 95 different subjects was used in addition to the 666-subject first cohort. To predict cytomegalovirus infection status, the study brought together high-throughput TCR immunosequencing, statistical association of individual TCRs with disease status, and machine learning. A later analysis re-analyzed previously published TCR beta repertoires from 660 or so donors and added high-resolution HLA genotyping to study TCR occurrence patterns. In the later analysis, no new phenotypic data were used to find candidate immune exposures; instead, reliance was placed on TCR beta sequences and their occurrence across donors. In an earlier analysis of a few hundred of the donors, high-throughput TCR beta sequencing was used to judge whether each TCR beta V gene segment behaved as functional or pseudogenic. Alongside the repertoire data, information on donor age, sex, ethnicity and CMV serostatus was compiled. Genome-wide SNP genotypes for about 55% of the roughly 670 donors were used in a later genetic analysis, which treated that subset as a discovery cohort. Every repertoire in the discovery cohort had been generated on one and the same sequencing platform. HLA typing included class I and class II loci at four-digit resolution. Typing coverage varied by locus: roughly 629-640 donors for A, B, C, DRB1 and DQB1; roughly 510 for DQA1; more than 600 for DPA1; 450 to 480 for DPB1. Four or five DR-DQ haplotypes were handled as single units for association and clustering because linkage in the cohort was strong. Across under 500 genotyped donors of the cohort, an average of approximately 240,000 unique TCR beta nucleotide sequences per donor were sequenced, and 15% to 20% of those sequences were non-productive.

In the case of this clone: The specificity of this receptor is unknown. Base-call qualities are not available, and no considerably larger clone is one nucleotide away.

There are 13 amino acids in the CDR3, from cysteine to phenylalanine inclusive. Only the CDR3 region is kept as DNA, spanning 39 bases read in frame from base 1. The junction shows trimming of 0 bases on V and 5 bases on J, and the gene matches do not reach 0 bases of it. CDR1 and CDR2, looked up from the germline V gene (reference sequence), are SGHNT and YYREEE. Receptor amplification or capture employed the immunoSEQ multiplex PCR assay. The multiplex PCR relied on a mix of 60 forward primers for TCR Vbeta segments and 13 reverse primers for TCR Jbeta segments. Amplification of the CDR3 region of rearranged TCR beta genes was performed with a multiplex PCR assay on genomic DNA. On the Illumina HiSeq System, the amplified TCR beta libraries were sequenced as 87-base-pair reads. The study's processing was this. A later analysis tallied around 82 million unique TCR beta chains across the 666 repertoires, and about 12 million of those chains were shared by two or more donors. Raw reads were error-corrected and collapsed into unique sequences by a nearest-neighbor algorithm in which closely related sequences were merged to remove PCR and sequencing errors. To assign V, D and J gene segments, CDR3 sequences were aligned to IMGT reference sequences. For a sequence to be retained, a match of at least six nucleotides to both a V gene segment and a J gene segment was required. Rearrangements were called productive when the CDR3 lacked stop codons and stayed in frame with V and J; all others were non-productive. CDR3 was defined by IMGT convention, running from the second conserved V-encoded cysteine to the conserved J-encoded phenylalanine. In an earlier analysis of more than 550 of the donors, sequences lacking an unambiguous match to a single V gene segment were excluded. In an earlier analysis of a few hundred of the donors, a V segment was called functional when productive rearrangements were above 56.7%, and segregating when the standard deviation between donors exceeded 5%. A statistical classification framework was built for diagnosing cytomegalovirus status from the catalog of TCR beta chain sequences. In a later analysis, TCR nucleotide sequences were compared against IMGT/GENE-DB human TR gene sequences so that V and J genes could be assigned. The TCRdist pipeline was used in a later analysis to assign CDR3 sequences and most-parsimonious VDJ recombination scenarios. In a later analysis, every TCR beta chain was defined by the combination of its CDR3 amino acid sequence and its V-gene family, and reads without a unique V-gene family were dropped. To address suspected cross-contamination and a sequencing artifact, a later analysis removed roughly 580 highly shared, low-generation-probability nucleotide sequences. In a later analysis, a clonal expansion index for each public chain was calculated from normalized within-repertoire ranks of inferred template counts. In a later analysis, generation probabilities were computed using a VDJ recombination model fitted to out-of-frame rearrangements, and the results were checked against IGoR. Hypergeometric tests were used in a later analysis to score TCR-TCR, TCR-HLA and TCR-CMV co-occurrence, with a repertoire-size bias correction applied to the TCR pairs. In a later analysis, false discovery rates were estimated by permuting HLA or CMV assignments 20 times. In a later analysis, co-occurring TCRs were grouped with DBSCAN, and TCRdist sequence similarity was added when clustering was performed within HLA-allele-positive subsets. Repertoires with fewer than 30,000 or more than 120,000 public chains were left out of co-occurrence clustering, as were five repertoires with anomalous nucleotide sharing. Held by TCRdb, this immuneACCESS table contains in-frame sequences only and omits some clones. Under half of the omission traces to an unresolved V gene where checked; the cause of the rest is unknown. V and J calls and clone size are given by that table; D and trimming were obtained from the DNA. In all, the sample holds some 180,000 clones, and approximately 73% of those were seen once. The biggest ten clones account for about 5.4% of the sample.

What the authors observed across the whole study: A later analysis found that TCR association rates varied across HLA loci, with DRB1 alleles showing the most associated TCRs and HLA-C alleles the fewest. Assigning TCR associations to individual alleles was difficult when HLA alleles, especially DR and DQ, strongly co-occurred. Because HLA typing was missing for some donors at each locus, association tests included only the typed subset. In vitro tests confirmed that a few of the cytomegalovirus-associated TCR beta chains recognize cytomegalovirus antigens. Because counts were too low, roughly 18 rarely observed V segments, including chromosome 9 orphons, were left out of the earlier analysis of approximately 580 of the donors. Cytomegalovirus status was reported to be diagnosed by the classifier with high specificity and sensitivity in both the original and validation cohorts. At a false discovery rate of 0.05, a later analysis linked fewer than 20,000 TCR beta sequences to specific HLA alleles. Several of the top co-occurrence clusters appeared to be linked to parvovirus B19, influenza, CMV and Epstein-Barr virus, according to a later analysis. An earlier analysis of around 500 of the donors showed that most TCR beta V segments appeared in productive rearrangements either about 87% or about 30% of the time, which broadly matched IMGT annotations. The cohort was sequenced for TCR beta chains only, and without alpha or paired-chain data the features that could be detected were limited. Immune exposure information for the cohort was limited to CMV serostatus. A group of highly shared sequence variants was considered likely to be a technical artifact of the sequencing pipeline. Some IMGT-functional V segments, including TRBV6-2 and TRBV6-3, could not be told apart with the 87-base-pair reads, so those segments were excluded. In a later analysis, HLA-associated TCR beta chains were found to be more clonally expanded and to have lower generation probabilities than equally common non-associated chains. In a later genetic analysis, fewer N-insertions in productive TCRs were reported among donors in an Asian-associated ancestry cluster than the roughly 670-donor mean. In the study, roughly 160 TCR beta chains were listed as associated with cytomegalovirus. The presence/absence analyses assumed that sequencing depth was roughly uniform across donors, and that assumption may not be true. In a later genetic analysis, a missense DCLRE1C variant was associated with V-gene and J-gene trimming of TCR beta chains, and the association was replicated in an independent cohort. Linkage disequilibrium might explain the correlated functional status among segregating V segments, but an unknown experimental factor could not be excluded. The authors suggested that the approach could potentially be extended to other disease states and immunological phenotypes. According to a later analysis, most CMV-associated TCR beta chains appeared to be HLA-restricted, and the HLA associations seemed to be driven largely by CMV exposure. A further reported finding was that TCR beta sequences accurately predicted the HLA-A and HLA-B alleles for most subjects in the first cohort. Most TCR sequences were seen in very few donors, while some public TCRs were found in many individuals.

The cohort was made up of 650 to 700 healthy bone marrow donors. Cohort members were all nominally healthy when sampled, although unrecorded immune exposures were likely present. The donor tested CMV seropositive and was one of the 289 seropositive cohort members. Every donor gave a peripheral blood sample, and the peripheral blood mononuclear cells from that sample were used for TCR beta sequencing. The Qiagen DNeasy Blood Extraction Kit was used to extract genomic DNA from the blood cell samples. This clonotype originated in a woman younger than 30 in good health and CMV-seropositive. The sequence joins TRBV5-4 to TRBJ2-7; the central 9 bases match TRBD1. The sequencing input was PBMCs. The CDR3 reads CASSLGDRDEQYF. The DNA reads TGTGCCAGCAGCTTGGGGGACAGGGACGAGCAGTACTTC.